What follows describes a single T cell receptor (beta chain). Its target is unknown. Between the trimmed V and J ends, which lost 2 bases and 0 bases, there was a span of 8 bases. Germline loops: CDR1 MNHEY, CDR2 SMNVEV (reference sequence). The CDR3 runs 14 residues. The sample is drawn from a study of T cell responses to AZD1222 COVID-19 vaccine. Study results and limitations: Per reports, nearly half of all spike-specific TCRs target regions that are unmutated in variants. Distributed over spike, vaccine-associated CD4 TCRs predominated at 160-218 and 743-854. Spike-specific TCR repertoires showed rising breadth and depth after two AZD1222 doses.

Assay used: immunoSEQ multiplex PCR; TCRdb lists only in-frame clones, some missing. The sample has about 180,000 clones; about 86% are singletons. The chain is built from TRBV27 and TRBJ2-7; D might be TRBD1 (6 bases). Sequencing was performed on peripheral blood, taken on day 0 of AZD1222 vaccination. The receptor comes from an adult in good health. The DNA for the CDR3 is TGTGCCAGCAGTTTAGCAGGGGACTCCTACGAGCAGTACTTC. Translating gives CASSLAGDSYEQYF.